This passage covers 5 T cell receptor beta chains from one sample sequenced in a study of identical twins (dated by TCRdb to 2016 to 2017). The library was produced with 5' RACE. The sequencer was an Illumina HiSeq 2000. The raw public data were reprocessed by TCRdb itself: fastp quality trimming at Q25, MiXCR clonotype calling, in-frame beta chains only. Every entry covers one CDR3 protein and lists the most common genes and DNA from its rows. Counted in this sample were about 190,000 distinct CDR3 sequences; 15% to 20% of them appeared once. Clones ranked in the top ten supply around 40% of the sample. This same sample was also taken into another study, of T cells expressing NK-cell markers.

Sequencing input: CD8+ T cells sorted from blood. The receptors were gathered from a woman aged 18-29 years in good health.

This clonotype has only a few counts. V is TRBV6-2 or TRBV6-3 and J is TRBJ2-7, with D perhaps assigned TRBD1 or TRBD2 (5 bases each). CDR3 length equals 14 residues. V shed 2 bases and J shed 5 bases, with 13 bases lying between them. The germline V gene encodes CDR1 MNHEY and CDR2 SVGEGT. This CDR3 is CASSYGGAIDEQYF. DNA of the CDR3: TGTGCCAGCAGTTACGGGGGAGCGATCGACGAGCAGTACTTC.

The CDR3 region has the DNA TGCAGTGCCTTTCCGAGAGAGGGTGGCTACACCTTC. Protein product: CSAFPREGGYTF. The rearrangement uses TRBV20-1 and TRBJ1-2; D gene ambiguous. Germline V lookup: CDR1 DFQATT, CDR2 SNEGSKA (reference sequence). The CDR3 contains 12 residues. Trimming removed 6 bases from V and 7 bases from J, with 15 bases in between.

There are a few counts of this clonotype. This chain uses TRBV7-9 with TRBJ2-1, with a weak D call TRBD2 (5 bases). Trimming removed 1 base at V and 10 bases at J, with 14 bases between. The CDR3 has 14 amino acids. Germline V gene lookup returns CDR1 SEHNR and CDR2 FQNEAQ (reference sequence). The CDR3 protein is CASSLDTSGGEQFF. CDR3 nucleotides: TGTGCCAGCAGCTTAGATACGTCGGGCGGGGAGCAGTTCTTC.

The chain has TRBV2 and TRBJ2-7; unclear D gene. The CDR3 runs to 13 residues. V dropped 3 bases and J dropped 3 bases, with 9 bases sitting between them. Germline-derived CDR1 and CDR2 are SNHLY and FYNNEI. In nucleotides, the CDR3 is TGTGCCAGCAGTGATTTTCGTGGCTACGAGCAGTACTTC. Its protein is CASSDFRGYEQYF.

The rearrangement uses TRBV7-7 and TRBJ2-1, with D possibly TRBD1 on 6 matching bases. Trimming took 5 bases from V and 9 from J, leaving 14 bases between them. There are 13 residues in the CDR3. CDR1 and CDR2 from the germline V gene are SSHAT and FNYEAQ (reference sequence). CDR3 DNA sequence: TGTGCCAGCAGCCAAGAGGGGGTGAGTGAGCAGTTCTTC. It codes for CASSQEGVSEQFF. Complete variable domain (other parts from reference TRBV7-7 and TRBJ2-1): GAGVSQSPRYKVTKRGQDVTLRCDPISSHATLYWYQQALGQGPEFLTYFNYEAQPDKSGLPSDRFSAERPEGSISTLTIQRTEQRDSAMYRCASSQEGVSEQFFGPGTRLTVL.